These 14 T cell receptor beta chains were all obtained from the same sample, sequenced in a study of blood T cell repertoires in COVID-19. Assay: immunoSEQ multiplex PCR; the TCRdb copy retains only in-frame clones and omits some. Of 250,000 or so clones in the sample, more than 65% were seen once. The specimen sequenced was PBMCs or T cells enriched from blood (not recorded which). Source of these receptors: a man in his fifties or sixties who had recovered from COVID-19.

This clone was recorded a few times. CDR3 sequence (DNA): TGTGCCAGCAGAGAGCAGGGTCGGGTAGAGACCCAGTACTTC. Its translation: CASREQGRVETQYF. This sequence joins TRBV2 and TRBJ2-5; a possible D gene is TRBD1 (5 bases). The V and J ends lost 6 bases and 4 bases respectively, with 15 bases between them. The CDR3 is 14 residues long. CDR1 and CDR2 (germline): SNHLY, FYNNEI. The variable domain in full, completed from reference TRBV2 and TRBJ2-5, reads EPEVTQTPSHQVTQMGQEVILRCVPISNHLYFYWYRQILGQKVEFLVSFYNNEISEKSEIFDDQFSVERPDGSNFTLKIRSTKLEDSAMYFCASREQGRVETQYFGPGTRLLVL.

CDR3 sequence (DNA): TGTGCCAGCAGTTTGCAACTGGGAGCCGGGGCCAACGTCCTGACTTTC. Its translation is CASSLQLGAGANVLTF. The rearrangement links TRBV5-5 to TRBJ2-6; D might be TRBD2 (5 bases). The germline V gene encodes CDR1 SGHKS and CDR2 YYEKEE (reference sequence). There are 16 residues in the CDR3. V lost 5 bases and J 4 bases, leaving 16 bases between the germline ends.

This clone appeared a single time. CDR3 DNA sequence: TGTGCCAGCAGCACACTCCGGGACAGGGGTAATCAGCCCCAGCATTTT. Encoded protein: CASSTLRDRGNQPQHF. V and J are TRBV7-8 and TRBJ1-5; 10 positions match TRBD1. CDR1 and CDR2 from the germline V gene are SGHVS and FQNEAQ. J gave up 4 bases and V 5 bases, and 8 bases lay outside the gene matches. The CDR3 loop spans 16 amino acids.

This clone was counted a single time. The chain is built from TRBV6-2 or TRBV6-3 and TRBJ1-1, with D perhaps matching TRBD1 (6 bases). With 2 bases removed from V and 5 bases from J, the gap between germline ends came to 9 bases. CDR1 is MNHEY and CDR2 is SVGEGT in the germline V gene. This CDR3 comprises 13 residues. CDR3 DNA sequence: TGTGCCAGCAGTTACCCCCAGGGGACTGAAGCTTTCTTT. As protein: CASSYPQGTEAFF.

CDR3 protein: CSGGTGVMGYTF. CDR3 in DNA: TGCAGCGGGGGGACAGGGGTTATGGGCTACACCTTC. The chain joins TRBV29-1 to TRBJ1-2; 10 nucleotides agree with TRBD1. With 7 bases clipped from V and 8 bases from J, the junction kept 7 bases outside the gene matches. This CDR3 has 12 amino acids. Germline lookup yields CDR1 SQVTM and CDR2 ANQGSEA.

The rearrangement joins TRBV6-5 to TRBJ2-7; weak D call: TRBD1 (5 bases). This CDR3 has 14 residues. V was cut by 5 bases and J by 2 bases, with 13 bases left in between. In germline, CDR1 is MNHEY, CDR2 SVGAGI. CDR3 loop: CASSTGWRTYEQYF. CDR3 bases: TGTGCCAGCAGTACAGGATGGCGGACCTACGAGCAGTACTTC.

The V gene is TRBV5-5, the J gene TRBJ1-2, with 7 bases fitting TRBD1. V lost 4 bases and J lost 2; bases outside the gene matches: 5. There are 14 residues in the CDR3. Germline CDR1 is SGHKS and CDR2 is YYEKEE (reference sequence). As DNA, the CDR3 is TGTGCCAGCAGCCCACGGGACAGCAACTATGGCTACACCTTC. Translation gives CASSPRDSNYGYTF.

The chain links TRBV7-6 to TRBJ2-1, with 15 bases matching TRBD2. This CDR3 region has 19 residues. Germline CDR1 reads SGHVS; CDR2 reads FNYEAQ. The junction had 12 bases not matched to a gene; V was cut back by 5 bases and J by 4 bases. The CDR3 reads CASSTRRTSGGAGYNEQFF. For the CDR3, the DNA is TGTGCCAGCAGCACAAGGAGGACTAGCGGGGGGGCAGGATACAATGAGCAGTTCTTC.

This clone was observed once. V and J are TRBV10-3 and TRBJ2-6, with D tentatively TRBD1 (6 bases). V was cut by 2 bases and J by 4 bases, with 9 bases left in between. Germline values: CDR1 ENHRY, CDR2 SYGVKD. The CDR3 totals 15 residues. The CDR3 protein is CAISEPRGGANVLTF. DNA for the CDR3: TGTGCCATCAGTGAGCCTAGGGGGGGGGCCAACGTCCTGACTTTC.

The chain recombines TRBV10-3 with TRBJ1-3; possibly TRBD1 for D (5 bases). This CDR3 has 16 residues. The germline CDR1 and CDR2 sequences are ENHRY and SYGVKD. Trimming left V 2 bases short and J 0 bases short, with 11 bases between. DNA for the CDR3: TGTGCCATCAGTGAGGGGGGGGTGAGCTCTGGAAACACCATATATTTT. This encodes CAISEGGVSSGNTIYF.

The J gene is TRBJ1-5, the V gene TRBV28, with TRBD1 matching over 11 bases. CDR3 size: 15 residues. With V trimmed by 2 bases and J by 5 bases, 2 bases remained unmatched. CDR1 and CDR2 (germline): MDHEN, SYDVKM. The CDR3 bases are TGTGCCAGCAGTTTAGGACAGGGGGCTGATCAGCCCCAGCATTTT. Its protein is CASSLGQGADQPQHF.

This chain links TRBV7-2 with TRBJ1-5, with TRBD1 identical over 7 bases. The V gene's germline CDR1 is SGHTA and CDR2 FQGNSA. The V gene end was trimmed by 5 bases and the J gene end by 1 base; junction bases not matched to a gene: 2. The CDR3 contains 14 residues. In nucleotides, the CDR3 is TGTGCCAGCAGCACAGGGGCCAGCAATCAGCCCCAGCATTTT. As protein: CASSTGASNQPQHF.

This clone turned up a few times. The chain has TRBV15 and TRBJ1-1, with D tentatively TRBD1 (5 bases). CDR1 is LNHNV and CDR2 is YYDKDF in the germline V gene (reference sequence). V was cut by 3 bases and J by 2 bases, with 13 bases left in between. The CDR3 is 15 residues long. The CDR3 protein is CATSSGGGANTEAFF. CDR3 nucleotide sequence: TGTGCCACCAGCAGCGGCGGAGGGGCCAACACTGAAGCTTTCTTT.

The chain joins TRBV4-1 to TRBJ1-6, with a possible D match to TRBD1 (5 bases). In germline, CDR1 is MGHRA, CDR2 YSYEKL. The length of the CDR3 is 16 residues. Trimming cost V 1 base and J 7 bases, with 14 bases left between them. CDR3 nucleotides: TGCGCCAGCAGCCAAGTGGAGCCCAGGGTGAATTCACCCCTCCACTTT. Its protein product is CASSQVEPRVNSPLHF.